What follows is one T cell receptor beta chain and its context. Original analysis: Scientists estimated how many nucleated cells there were by amplifying reference gene primers. TCRdb's table, derived via immunoSEQ multiplex PCR, lists solely in-frame clones and lacks some. V and J calls and clone size are as listed in that table; D and trimming were resolved from the DNA. The sample has over 200,000 clones, 70% to 90% seen once. V lost 2 bases and J 0 bases, leaving 8 bases between the germline ends. The CDR3 extends over 14 amino acids. Looked up from germline, CDR1 is KGHSH and CDR2 is LQKENI. The entry originates in a study of blood T cell repertoires in COVID-19.

Sequenced material: PBMCs or T cells enriched from blood (not recorded which). The TCR sequence derives from a man aged 25 to 45 who had recovered from COVID-19. V and J are TRBV18 and TRBJ2-7; D not resolved. The CDR3 nucleotides read TGTGCCAGCTCACCAGCCACGGGCTCCTACGAGCAGTACTTC. Residues: CASSPATGSYEQYF. The full variable domain, with the rest looked up from reference TRBV18 and TRBJ2-7, is NAGVMQNPRHLVRRRGQEARLRCSPMKGHSHVYWYRQLPEEGLKFMVYLQKENIIDESGMPKERFSAEFPKEGPSILRIQQVVRGDSAAYFCASSPATGSYEQYFGPGTRLTVT.